The 13 T cell receptor beta chains listed next were all sequenced from one sample in a study of lymphopenia after photon versus proton radiotherapy. TCRdb's copy holds only in-frame clones and misses some; the assay was immunoSEQ multiplex PCR. The sample lists tens of thousands of clones, 85% to 90% occurring once. The sample consisted of peripheral blood, taken from a patient treated with photon-based radiotherapy. Receptors were obtained from a man aged 40-55 years with gastric cancer.

The V gene is TRBV11-2, the J gene TRBJ2-7; 8 nucleotides align to TRBD1. The CDR3 runs 15 residues. The trim removed 4 bases at V and 4 bases at J, leaving 9 bases unmatched. CDR1 is SGHAT and CDR2 is FQNNGV in the germline V gene. In DNA form, the CDR3 reads TGTGCCAGCAGCTCCTGGGGCCAGGGGGCTTACGAGCAGTACTTC. It codes for CASSSWGQGAYEQYF.

This sequence joins TRBV11-2 and TRBJ2-3; D possibly matches TRBD1 or TRBD2 (5 bases each). Trimming took off 3 bases at V and 13 bases at J, with 14 bases between the two ends. CDR1 SGHAT and CDR2 FQNNGV come from the germline V gene. There are 12 residues in the CDR3. The CDR3 spells CASSFHRDREYF. The CDR3 DNA reads as TGTGCCAGCAGCTTTCACCGGGACCGGGAGTATTTT.

The chain recombines TRBV29-1 with TRBJ1-2; 7 bases are a match to TRBD1. CDR1 and CDR2 from the germline V gene are SQVTM and ANQGSEA. This CDR3 region has 12 residues. V shed 6 bases, J shed 3 bases, and the junction held 4 bases outside the gene matches. This CDR3 reads CSVGDRDYGYTF. The CDR3 nucleotides are TGCAGCGTAGGGGACAGAGACTATGGCTACACCTTC.

V is TRBV19 and J is TRBJ2-1, with 13 positions matching TRBD2. This CDR3 comprises 20 residues. With 5 bases clipped from V and 4 bases from J, the junction kept 17 bases outside the gene matches. The V gene's germline CDR1 is LNHDA and CDR2 SQIVND (reference sequence). In DNA form, the CDR3 reads TGTGCCAGTAGTTTTCCCACCGGGACTAGCGGGGCGAGGGCTTACAATGAGCAGTTCTTC. Its protein is CASSFPTGTSGARAYNEQFF.

Only one count was recorded for this clone. The chain uses TRBV5-1 and TRBJ2-5, with D perhaps matching TRBD1 (5 bases). This CDR3 contains 16 residues. CDR1 and CDR2 from the germline V gene are SGHRS and YFSETQ. The germline V and J ends were trimmed by 0 bases and 7 bases, with 19 bases remaining between them. The chain's CDR3 is CASSLEGEWARGTQYF. The CDR3 DNA is TGCGCCAGCAGCTTGGAGGGCGAATGGGCAAGGGGGACCCAGTACTTC.

This clone was recorded only once. The rearrangement uses TRBV5-1 and TRBJ2-2; D is uncertain. Germline lookup yields CDR1 SGHRS and CDR2 YFSETQ. Trimming removed 0 bases from V and 2 bases from J, with 8 bases in between. The CDR3 totals 15 residues. The CDR3 coding sequence is TGCGCCAGCAGCTTGGCTCAAACTAACACCGGGGAGCTGTTTTTT. The encoded protein is CASSLAQTNTGELFF.

Notes on this clone: This sample includes further DNA sequences coding for the same CDR3. V usage is TRBV7-9 and J usage is TRBJ1-1; 8 bases align to TRBD1. Germline V lookup: CDR1 SEHNR, CDR2 FQNEAQ (reference sequence). With V trimmed by 1 base and J by 2 bases, 6 bases remained unmatched. This CDR3 comprises 16 residues. Here the CDR3 DNA reads TGTGCCAGCAGCTTAGGCGGGACAGGAAGAAACACTGAAGCTTTCTTT. Its protein product is CASSLGGTGRNTEAFF.

This clone has more than one count but fewer than ten. This rearrangement joins TRBV11-1 to TRBJ2-1; D uncertain. V was cut by 1 base and J by 5 bases, with 12 bases left in between. The CDR3 extends over 15 amino acids. CDR1 and CDR2 (germline): SGHAT, FQDESV (reference sequence). The CDR3 sequence: CASSLDRIPNNEQFF. DNA for the CDR3: TGTGCCAGCAGCTTAGATAGGATCCCCAACAATGAGCAGTTCTTC.

This clone was seen a single time. This chain joins TRBV10-3 and TRBJ2-1; D gene unclear. CDR1 is ENHRY, CDR2 SYGVKD, per germline. This CDR3 spans 15 amino acids. Trimming left V 6 bases short and J 0 bases short, with 12 bases between. This CDR3 is CAISPPVGSYNEQFF. The CDR3 nucleotides are TGTGCCATCAGCCCTCCCGTCGGCTCCTACAATGAGCAGTTCTTC.

This clone appeared once. The V and J genes are TRBV5-5 and TRBJ1-1; D not resolved. CDR1 and CDR2 (germline): SGHKS, YYEKEE (reference sequence). The germline V and J ends were trimmed by 1 base and 0 bases, with 7 bases remaining between them. CDR3 length equals 14 residues. The CDR3: CASSLRRVNTEAFF. As DNA, the CDR3 is TGTGCCAGCAGCTTGCGCAGAGTGAACACTGAAGCTTTCTTT.

The J gene is TRBJ2-5, the V gene TRBV30, with D possibly TRBD2 on 6 matching bases. Germline assignment: CDR1 GTSNPN and CDR2 SVGIG (reference sequence). V lost 4 bases to trimming and J lost 4 bases, with 22 bases between them. The CDR3 length is 16 residues. CDR3: CAWTSAWDGGGETQYF. The CDR3 nucleotides are TGTGCCTGGACATCCGCATGGGATGGGGGAGGAGAGACCCAGTACTTC. Full variable domain (rest looked up from reference TRBV30 and TRBJ2-5): SQTIHQWPATLVQPVGSPLSLECTVEGTSNPNLYWYRQAAGRGLQLLFYSVGIGQISSEVPQNLSASRPQDRQFILSSKKLLLSDSGFYLCAWTSAWDGGGETQYFGPGTRLLVL.

V gene TRBV5-8 combines with J gene TRBJ2-1; 7 bases align to TRBD2. The CDR3 is made up of 15 amino acids. V lost 1 base and J lost 4; bases outside the gene matches: 5. Germline values: CDR1 SGHTS, CDR2 YDEGEE. Here the CDR3 reads CASSLSSGIYNEQFF. Written as DNA, the CDR3 is TGTGCCAGCAGCTTGTCTAGCGGTATTTACAATGAGCAGTTCTTC.

The rearrangement links TRBV7-6 to TRBJ2-6; no clear D gene. V was shortened by 2 bases and J by 0 bases, with 5 bases between the two germline ends. This CDR3 is 15 amino acids long. Germline lookup yields CDR1 SGHVS and CDR2 FNYEAQ. CDR3 loop: CASSLQPSGANVLTF. CDR3 DNA: TGTGCCAGCAGCTTACAGCCCTCTGGGGCCAACGTCCTGACTTTC.